What follows describes a single T cell receptor beta chain. Its cognate antigen is unknown. After template switching added a universal primer site, the resulting cDNA carried unique molecular identifiers. TCRdb re-analysed the 5' RACE reads in MiXCR, keeping a single row per CDR3 protein. The data contain a few hundred thousand distinct CDR3 sequences, approximately 11% of them seen just once; the ten biggest clones take up 4%. Germline-derived CDR1 and CDR2 are SQVTM and ANQGSEA. The CDR3 sequence is 13 residues long. The V and J ends lost 7 bases and 1 base respectively, with 13 bases between them. This sample is part of a study of identical twins. General study points: In cord blood, abundant beta clonotypes had fewer insertions; memory showed no trend. It was possible that invariant MAIT and iNKT cells partly confounded the zero-insertion analyses.

This sample also belongs to another study, concerning yellow fever vaccine responses in identical twins.

Sequenced sample: memory (CD45RO+) T cells sorted from blood. This clonotype was sampled from a woman under 30 in good health. The rearrangement joins TRBV29-1 to TRBJ2-5; D call uncertain. CDR3 residues: CSAHRAAQETQYF. CDR3 bases: TGCAGCGCCCATCGGGCAGCCCAAGAGACCCAGTACTTC.